A single sample is the source of the 6 T cell receptor beta chains below, sequenced in a study of blood T cell repertoires in COVID-19. Profiling relied on immunoSEQ multiplex PCR, and the TCRdb table lists in-frame clones only, not all of them. The table has a few hundred thousand clones, roughly 88% seen once. Input material: peripheral blood. The source is a woman aged 25 to 39 with active or convalescent COVID-19.

Only a few counts were recorded for this clone. This chain links TRBV19 with TRBJ1-2; 10 bases align to TRBD1. J gave up 4 bases and V 7 bases, and 9 bases lay outside the gene matches. The CDR3 consists of 15 residues. CDR1 LNHDA and CDR2 SQIVND come from the germline V gene (reference sequence). This CDR3 reads CASTPGQGSFYGYTF. CDR3 in DNA: TGTGCCAGTACCCCGGGACAGGGGAGTTTCTATGGCTACACCTTC. The full variable domain, with the rest looked up from reference TRBV19 and TRBJ1-2, is DGGITQSPKYLFRKEGQNVTLSCEQNLNHDAMYWYRQDPGQGLRLIYYSQIVNDFQKGDIAEGYSVSREKKESFPLTVTSAQKNPTAFYLCASTPGQGSFYGYTFGSGTRLTVV.

V usage is TRBV27 and J usage is TRBJ2-1; the match to TRBD1 covers 8 bases. Germline CDR1 is MNHEY and CDR2 is SMNVEV (reference sequence). The CDR3 is made up of 16 amino acids. V shed 4 bases, J shed 7 bases, and the junction held 12 bases outside the gene matches. Here the CDR3 DNA reads TGTGCCAGCAGTTCCGCCCCCGGGACAGGACAAAATGAGCAGTTCTTC. Its translation: CASSSAPGTGQNEQFF.

This sequence joins TRBV7-6 and TRBJ2-1; TRBD2 matches 11 bases. Trimming at V came to 2 bases and at J to 3 bases, leaving 15 bases not matched to a gene. Germline assignment: CDR1 SGHVS and CDR2 FNYEAQ. This CDR3 is 20 amino acids long. The CDR3 bases are TGTGCCAGCAGCTTATATCCGCGGGTAGCGGGGGGGCCGGACTACAATGAGCAGTTCTTC. Translation gives CASSLYPRVAGGPDYNEQFF.

V usage is TRBV4-3 and J usage is TRBJ2-1, with D possibly being TRBD2 (6 bases). CDR1 and CDR2 (germline): LGHNA, YSLEER. Trimming removed 1 base from V and 9 bases from J, with 13 bases in between. The CDR3 totals 14 residues. The CDR3 region is CASSQAGGRSEQFF. The CDR3 nucleotides are TGCGCCAGCAGCCAAGCTGGGGGGAGGAGTGAGCAGTTCTTC.

V gene TRBV6-2 or TRBV6-3 combines with J gene TRBJ1-6; the match to TRBD1 covers 7 bases. The CDR3 extends over 14 amino acids. With 2 bases clipped from V and 9 bases from J, the junction kept 4 bases outside the gene matches. Germline CDR1 is MNHEY and CDR2 is SVGEGT. CDR3 protein: CASSYTGTASPLHF. The CDR3 nucleotides are TGTGCCAGCAGTTACACAGGGACAGCTTCACCCCTCCACTTT.

The chain employs TRBV27 and TRBJ2-1, with a tentative D call TRBD1 (5 bases). The germline gives CDR1 MNHEY, CDR2 SMNVEV (reference sequence). The V end was cut by 2 bases, the J end by 0 bases, with 14 bases between. The CDR3 is 17 residues long. The CDR3 here is CASSLSPRDSSYNEQFF. CDR3 DNA: TGTGCCAGCAGTTTAAGCCCCAGGGATTCCTCCTACAATGAGCAGTTCTTC.